This is a list of T cell receptor beta chains from one sample in a study of shared clonotypes between healthy human individuals. TCRdb keeps only in-frame clones here, not all; method: immunoSEQ multiplex PCR. The table lists around 500,000 clones, roughly four fifths of them singletons. The source material was PBMCs. The origin of the receptors is a woman aged 40 to 55 in good health. Some clones in this sample may be carry-over from other donors' samples. The CDR3 runs from the conserved cysteine through the conserved F or W. D genes are given only for firm matches. Only some rows state a clone size, as once, few, many or a class for expanded clones.

d_call j_call v_call clone_size cdr3_aa cdr3_nt
TRBD1 TRBJ2-4 TRBV5-8 . CASSLGTGTNIQYF TGTGCCAGCAGCTTGGGGACAGGGACCAACATTCAGTACTTC
TRBD1 TRBJ2-2 TRBV15 few CATSPMRGPGELFF TGTGCCACCAGCCCTATGAGGGGGCCCGGGGAGCTGTTTTTT
TRBD1 TRBJ2-1 TRBV29-1 . CSVEDFRDRAKRYNEQFF TGCAGCGTTGAAGATTTTCGGGACAGGGCAAAGAGGTACAATGAGCAGTTCTTC
TRBD2 TRBJ2-7 TRBV12-5 . CASGLVAPQDQLAVYEQYF TGTGCTAGTGGTTTGGTTGCCCCTCAGGACCAACTAGCGGTCTACGAGCAGTACTTC
. TRBJ1-4 TRBV9 . CASSVEFGSGLNEKLFF TGTGCCAGCAGCGTAGAATTTGGATCGGGGCTTAATGAAAAACTGTTTTTT
. TRBJ2-2 TRBV7-3 . CASSLNPGDTGELFF TGTGCCAGCAGCTTAAACCCAGGGGATACCGGGGAGCTGTTTTTT
. TRBJ2-7 TRBV16 . CASSQQGYEQYF TGTGCCAGCAGCCAGCAAGGCTACGAGCAGTACTTC
. TRBJ2-7 TRBV28 . CASSPPGGGPNPEQYF TGTGCCAGCAGTCCCCCTGGGGGCGGCCCAAACCCCGAGCAGTACTTC
. TRBJ1-3 TRBV7-9 . CASSLRSGAASGNTIYF TGTGCCAGCAGCTTAAGGTCAGGGGCAGCCTCTGGAAACACCATATATTTT
TRBD1 TRBJ1-2 TRBV11-2 . CASRATGLRDYGYTF TGTGCCAGCAGGGCGACAGGGCTGCGAGACTATGGCTACACCTTC
. TRBJ2-7 TRBV10-1 . CASSPQRVARSYEQYF TGCGCCAGCAGTCCCCAACGAGTAGCGAGGAGCTACGAGCAGTACTTC
TRBD2 TRBJ2-3 TRBV7-2 few CASSLDPGLAGDTDTQYF TGTGCCAGCAGCTTAGATCCCGGACTAGCGGGCGACACAGATACGCAGTATTTT
. TRBJ2-5 TRBV18 . CASSPQQGAGETQYF TGTGCCAGCTCACCACAGCAGGGTGCCGGGGAGACCCAGTACTTC
TRBD1 TRBJ2-5 TRBV7-9 few CASSSRTGNAVETQYF TGTGCCAGCAGCTCCCGGACAGGTAACGCCGTCGAGACCCAGTACTTC
. TRBJ2-1 TRBV7-9 . CASSQDLGGHNEQFF TGTGCCAGCAGCCAAGATCTCGGGGGACACAATGAGCAGTTCTTC
. TRBJ2-7 TRBV9 . CASSPDWTDYEQYF TGTGCCAGCAGCCCCGACTGGACAGATTACGAGCAGTACTTC
. TRBJ1-1 TRBV5-1 many CASSLIPTNQKSTGQVTEAFF TGCGCCAGCAGCTTGATTCCAACTAACCAAAAGAGTACGGGACAAGTCACTGAAGCTTTCTTT
. TRBJ2-7 TRBV5-6 . CASSLEGVAYSYEQYF TGTGCCAGCAGCTTGGAGGGGGTCGCCTACTCCTACGAGCAGTACTTC
. TRBJ2-7 TRBV2 . CASSVPVGYEQYF TGTGCCAGCAGTGTCCCGGTCGGCTACGAGCAGTACTTC
TRBD2 TRBJ2-7 TRBV13 . CASSLQGLAGVYEQYF TGTGCCAGCAGCTTACAGGGACTAGCCGGGGTCTACGAGCAGTACTTC
TRBD1 TRBJ1-4 TRBV27 few CASSLRGPRGSEKLFF TGTGCCAGCAGTTTAAGGGGGCCCCGGGGCAGTGAAAAACTGTTTTTT
TRBD2 TRBJ2-3 TRBV11-3 . CASSLGASGIRETDTQYF TGTGCCAGCAGCTTAGGGGCTAGCGGTATTAGAGAAACAGATACGCAGTATTTT
TRBD2 TRBJ2-2 TRBV19 few CASSVLPPTSGNTGELFF TGTGCCAGTAGTGTCCTCCCACCTACTAGCGGGAACACCGGGGAGCTGTTTTTT
. TRBJ2-7 TRBV18 . CASSPNGGTLYEQYF TGTGCCAGCTCACCAAACGGCGGGACCCTCTACGAGCAGTACTTC
. TRBJ2-1 TRBV5-1 . CASSLRDYNEQFF TGCGCCAGCAGCTTGCGGGACTACAATGAGCAGTTCTTC
. TRBJ1-1 TRBV29-1 few CSVEEAGRDTEAFF TGCAGCGTTGAAGAGGCAGGTAGGGACACTGAAGCTTTCTTT
. TRBJ2-1 TRBV30 many CAADGEQFF TGTGCCGCAGACGGTGAGCAGTTCTTC
TRBD2 TRBJ2-7 TRBV28 few CASEAGGHEQYF TGTGCCAGCGAGGCGGGGGGGCACGAGCAGTACTTC
TRBD1 TRBJ1-5 TRBV6-5 . CASSKLQGGNQPQHF TGTGCCAGCAGTAAACTACAGGGGGGTAATCAGCCCCAGCATTTT
TRBD1 TRBJ2-7 TRBV28 many CASTNRGPYEQYF TGTGCCAGCACCAACAGGGGCCCCTACGAGCAGTACTTC
TRBD2 TRBJ2-3 TRBV25-1 . CASSDLAGGLSDTQYF TGTGCCAGCAGTGACCTAGCGGGAGGGTTAAGTGATACGCAGTATTTT
. TRBJ2-1 TRBV10-2 . CASNSHGSNEQFF TGCGCCAGCAACAGTCATGGGTCCAATGAGCAGTTCTTC
TRBD1 TRBJ1-2 TRBV5-6 . CASSLGTGGPNYGYTF TGTGCCAGCAGCTTGGGGACAGGAGGGCCTAACTATGGCTACACCTTC
. TRBJ2-7 TRBV5-1 . CASSFDPLPSSYEQYF TGCGCCAGCAGCTTTGACCCTCTTCCAAGCTCCTACGAGCAGTACTTC
TRBD1 TRBJ2-3 TRBV19 . CATSGTGGTDTQYF TGTGCCACTTCCGGGACAGGGGGCACAGATACGCAGTATTTT